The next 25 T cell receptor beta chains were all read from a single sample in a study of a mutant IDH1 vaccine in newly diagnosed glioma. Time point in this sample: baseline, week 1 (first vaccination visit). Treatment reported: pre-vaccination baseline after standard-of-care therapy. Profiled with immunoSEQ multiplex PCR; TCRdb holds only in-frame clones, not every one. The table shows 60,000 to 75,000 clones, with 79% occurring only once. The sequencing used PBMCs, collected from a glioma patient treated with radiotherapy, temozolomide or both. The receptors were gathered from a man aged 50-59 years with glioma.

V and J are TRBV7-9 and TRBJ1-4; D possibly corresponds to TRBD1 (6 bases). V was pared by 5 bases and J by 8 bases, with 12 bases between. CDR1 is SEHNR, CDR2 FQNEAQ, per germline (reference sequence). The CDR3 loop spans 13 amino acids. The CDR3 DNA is TGTGCCAGCAGCCTCTCTGGACAGGAAAAACTGTTTTTT. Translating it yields CASSLSGQEKLFF.

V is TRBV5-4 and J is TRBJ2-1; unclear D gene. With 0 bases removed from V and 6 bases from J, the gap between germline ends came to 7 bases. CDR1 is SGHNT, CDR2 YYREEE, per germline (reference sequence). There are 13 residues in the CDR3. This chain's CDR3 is CASSLALRNEQFF. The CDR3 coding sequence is TGTGCCAGCAGCTTGGCCTTGCGCAATGAGCAGTTCTTC.

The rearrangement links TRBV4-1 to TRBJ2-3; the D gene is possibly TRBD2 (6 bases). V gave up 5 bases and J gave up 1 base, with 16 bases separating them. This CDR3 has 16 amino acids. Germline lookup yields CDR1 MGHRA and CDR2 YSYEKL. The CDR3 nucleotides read TGCGCCAGCAGCTCTCATTCTAGCGAGGGCACAGATACGCAGTATTTT. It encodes CASSSHSSEGTDTQYF.

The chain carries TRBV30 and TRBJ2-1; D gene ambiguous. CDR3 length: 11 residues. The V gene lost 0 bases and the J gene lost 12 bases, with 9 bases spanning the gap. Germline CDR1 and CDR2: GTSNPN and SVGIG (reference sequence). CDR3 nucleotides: TGTGCCTGGAGTGTCGACGGCGCGCAGTTCTTC. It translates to CAWSVDGAQFF.

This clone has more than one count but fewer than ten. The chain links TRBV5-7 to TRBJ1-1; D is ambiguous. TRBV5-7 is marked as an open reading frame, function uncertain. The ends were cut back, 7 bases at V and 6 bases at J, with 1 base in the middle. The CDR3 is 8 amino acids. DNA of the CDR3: TGTGCCAGCCCTGAAGCTTTCTTT. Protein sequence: CASPEAFF.

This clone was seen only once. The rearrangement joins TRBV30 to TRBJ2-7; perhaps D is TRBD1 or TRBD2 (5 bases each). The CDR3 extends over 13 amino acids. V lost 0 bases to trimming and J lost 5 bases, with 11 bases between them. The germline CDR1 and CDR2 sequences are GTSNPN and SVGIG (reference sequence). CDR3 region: CAWSVGGVNEQYF. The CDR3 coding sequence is TGTGCCTGGAGTGTTGGGGGAGTCAACGAGCAGTACTTC.

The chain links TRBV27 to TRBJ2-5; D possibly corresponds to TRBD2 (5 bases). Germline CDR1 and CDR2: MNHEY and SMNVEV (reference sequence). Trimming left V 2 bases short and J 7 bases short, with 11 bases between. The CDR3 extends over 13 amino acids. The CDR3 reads CASSLGAGGTQYF. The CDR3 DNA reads TGTGCCAGCAGTTTAGGAGCTGGAGGGACCCAGTACTTC.

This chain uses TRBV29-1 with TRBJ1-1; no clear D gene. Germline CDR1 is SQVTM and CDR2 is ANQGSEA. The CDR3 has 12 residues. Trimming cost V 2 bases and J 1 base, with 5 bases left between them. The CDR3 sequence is CSVERRNTEAFF. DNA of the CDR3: TGCAGCGTTGAAAGAAGGAACACTGAAGCTTTCTTT.

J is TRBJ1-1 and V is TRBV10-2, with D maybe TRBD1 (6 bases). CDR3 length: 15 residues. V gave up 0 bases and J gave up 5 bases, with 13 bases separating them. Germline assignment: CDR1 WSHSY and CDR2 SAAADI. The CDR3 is CASSESQGTGTEAFF. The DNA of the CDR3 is TGCGCCAGCAGTGAGTCGCAGGGGACGGGAACTGAAGCTTTCTTT.

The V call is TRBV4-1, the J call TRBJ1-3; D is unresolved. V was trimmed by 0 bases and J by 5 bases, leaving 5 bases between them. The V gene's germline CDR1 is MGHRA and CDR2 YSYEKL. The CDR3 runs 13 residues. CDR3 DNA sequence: TGCGCCAGCAGCCAAGAACGCCGAAACACCATATATTTT. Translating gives CASSQERRNTIYF.

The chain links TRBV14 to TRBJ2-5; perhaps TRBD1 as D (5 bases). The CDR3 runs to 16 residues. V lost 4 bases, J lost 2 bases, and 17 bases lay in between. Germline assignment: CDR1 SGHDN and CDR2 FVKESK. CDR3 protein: CASSRPFQGRQETQYF. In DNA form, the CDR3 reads TGTGCCAGCAGCCGGCCCTTTCAGGGTAGGCAAGAGACCCAGTACTTC.

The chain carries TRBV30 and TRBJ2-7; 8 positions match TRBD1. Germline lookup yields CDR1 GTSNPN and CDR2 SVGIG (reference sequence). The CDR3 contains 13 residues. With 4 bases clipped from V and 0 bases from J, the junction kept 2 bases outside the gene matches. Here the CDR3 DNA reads TGTGCCTGGACCACAGGGGGCTCCTACGAGCAGTACTTC. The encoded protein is CAWTTGGSYEQYF.

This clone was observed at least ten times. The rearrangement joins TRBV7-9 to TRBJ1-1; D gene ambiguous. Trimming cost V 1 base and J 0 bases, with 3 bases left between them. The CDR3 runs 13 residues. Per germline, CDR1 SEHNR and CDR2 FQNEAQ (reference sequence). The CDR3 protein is CASSLGMNTEAFF. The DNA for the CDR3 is TGTGCCAGCAGCTTAGGAATGAACACTGAAGCTTTCTTT.

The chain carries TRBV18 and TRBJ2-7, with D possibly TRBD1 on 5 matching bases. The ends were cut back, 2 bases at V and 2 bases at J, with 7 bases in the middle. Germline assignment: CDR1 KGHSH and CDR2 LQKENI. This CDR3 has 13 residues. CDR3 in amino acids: CASSPAGTYEQYF. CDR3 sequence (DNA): TGTGCCAGCTCACCAGCAGGGACCTACGAGCAGTACTTC.

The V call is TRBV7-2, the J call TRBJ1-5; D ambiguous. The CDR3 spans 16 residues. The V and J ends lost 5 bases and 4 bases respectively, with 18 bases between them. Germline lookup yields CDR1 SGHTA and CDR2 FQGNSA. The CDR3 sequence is CASSPSDPVVNQPQHF. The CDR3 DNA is TGTGCCAGCAGCCCATCCGATCCCGTGGTTAATCAGCCCCAGCATTTT.

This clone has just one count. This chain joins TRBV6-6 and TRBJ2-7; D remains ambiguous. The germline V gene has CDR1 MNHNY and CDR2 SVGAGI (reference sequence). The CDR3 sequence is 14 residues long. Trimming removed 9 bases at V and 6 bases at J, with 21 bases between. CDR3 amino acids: CASRSAENWGEQYF. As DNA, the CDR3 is TGTGCCAGTCGCTCGGCGGAAAACTGGGGCGAGCAGTACTTC.

The CDR3 loop reads CASSLDGTAEQFF. DNA for the CDR3: TGTGCCAGCAGCTTAGACGGGACAGCTGAGCAGTTCTTC. The chain has TRBV7-9 and TRBJ2-1; 7 bases are a match to TRBD1. This CDR3 contains 13 residues. The germline gives CDR1 SEHNR, CDR2 FQNEAQ (reference sequence). V lost 1 base to trimming and J lost 9 bases; unmatched junction nucleotides: 3.

The CDR3 DNA reads TGTGCCAGCAGTTACTCGAGGCAGGGGGCCAAAAACATTCAGTACTTC. Its protein is CASSYSRQGAKNIQYF. This chain uses TRBV6-5 with TRBJ2-4; weak D call: TRBD1 (6 bases). The germline V and J ends were trimmed by 0 bases and 1 base, with 10 bases remaining between them. This CDR3 is 16 amino acids long. The germline gives CDR1 MNHEY, CDR2 SVGAGI.

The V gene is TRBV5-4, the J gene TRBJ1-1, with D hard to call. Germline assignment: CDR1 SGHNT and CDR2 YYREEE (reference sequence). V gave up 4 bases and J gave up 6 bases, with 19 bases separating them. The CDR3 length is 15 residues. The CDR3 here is CASSPNRGARAEAFF. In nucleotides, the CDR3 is TGTGCCAGCAGCCCGAATCGGGGAGCGAGGGCTGAAGCTTTCTTT.

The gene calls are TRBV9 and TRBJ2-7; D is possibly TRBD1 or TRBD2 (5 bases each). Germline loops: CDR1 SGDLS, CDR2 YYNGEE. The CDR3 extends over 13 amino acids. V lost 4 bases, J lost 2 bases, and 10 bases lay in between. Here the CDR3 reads CASSYEGTYEQYF. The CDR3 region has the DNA TGTGCCAGCAGCTACGAGGGGACCTACGAGCAGTACTTC.

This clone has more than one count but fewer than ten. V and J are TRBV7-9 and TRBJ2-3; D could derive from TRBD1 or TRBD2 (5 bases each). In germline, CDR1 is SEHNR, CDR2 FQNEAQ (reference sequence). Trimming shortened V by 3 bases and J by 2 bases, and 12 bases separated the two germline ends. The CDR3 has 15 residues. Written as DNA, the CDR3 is TGTGCCAGCAGCTTGTATTGGGGGTCCACAGATACGCAGTATTTT. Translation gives CASSLYWGSTDTQYF.

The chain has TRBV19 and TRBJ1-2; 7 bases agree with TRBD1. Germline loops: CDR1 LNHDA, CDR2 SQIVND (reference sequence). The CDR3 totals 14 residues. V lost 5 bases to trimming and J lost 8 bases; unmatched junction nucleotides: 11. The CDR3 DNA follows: TGTGCCAGTAGTCCCCCCTTTAGGGGGCGAGGCTACACCTTC. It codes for CASSPPFRGRGYTF.

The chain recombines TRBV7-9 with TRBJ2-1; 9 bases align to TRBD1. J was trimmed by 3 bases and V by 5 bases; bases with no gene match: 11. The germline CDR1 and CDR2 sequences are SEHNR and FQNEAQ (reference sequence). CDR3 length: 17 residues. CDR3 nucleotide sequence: TGTGCCAGCAGCGCCCCTACAGGGGGCGCGGGCTACAATGAGCAGTTCTTC. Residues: CASSAPTGGAGYNEQFF.

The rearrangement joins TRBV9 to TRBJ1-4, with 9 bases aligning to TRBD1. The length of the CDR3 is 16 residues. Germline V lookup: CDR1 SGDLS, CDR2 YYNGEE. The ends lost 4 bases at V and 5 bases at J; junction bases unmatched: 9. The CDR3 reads CASSSYTGTGNEKLFF. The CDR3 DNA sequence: TGTGCCAGCAGCTCGTACACCGGGACAGGGAATGAAAAACTGTTTTTT. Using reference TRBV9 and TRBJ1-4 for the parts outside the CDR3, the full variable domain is DSGVTQTPKHLITATGQRVTLRCSPRSGDLSVYWYQQSLDQGLQFLIQYYNGEERAKGNILERFSAQQFPDLHSELNLSSLELGDSALYFCASSSYTGTGNEKLFFGSGTQLSVL.

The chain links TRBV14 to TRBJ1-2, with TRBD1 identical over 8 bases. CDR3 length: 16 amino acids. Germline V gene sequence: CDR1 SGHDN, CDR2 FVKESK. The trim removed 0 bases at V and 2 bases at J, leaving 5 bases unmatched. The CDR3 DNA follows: TGTGCCAGCAGCCAAGACCCGGGACAGGCAAACTATGGCTACACCTTC. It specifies CASSQDPGQANYGYTF.